These 5 T cell receptor beta chains originate from one sample sequenced in a study of tumor-infiltrating lymphocytes in primary liver carcinoma (dated by TCRdb to about 2017). Total RNA and DNA were co-extracted without cell sorting from 20-30 mg of bulk tissue using the AllPrep DNA/RNA mini kit. The instrument given in TCRdb is Illumina HiSeq 2500. Starting from 450 to 500 ng total RNA, TCRbeta-specific cDNA was produced by reverse transcription with a constant-region primer and ProtoScript II reverse transcriptase. Three nested multiplex PCR rounds, following a slightly modified ARM-PCR procedure, were used to build the TCRbeta libraries. Multiplex TRBV1-TRBV30 forward primers and a Cbeta reverse primer were used in the first two PCR rounds, each of which was run for approximately 11 cycles. TCRdb reprocessed the public reads (quality trimming at Q25 with fastp, clone calling with MiXCR) and kept in-frame beta chains. Entries are consolidated by CDR3 protein sequence, retaining the most common genes and DNA. The sample table lists some 190,000 distinct CDR3 sequences, around 81% of them with a count of one. 15% to 20% of the sample is taken by the ten largest.

Sequencing used tumor tissue from primary liver carcinoma. The receptors stem from a man aged 35 to 55 with primary liver carcinoma and hepatitis B virus infection.

In its sample, this clonotype was seen many times. The chain recombines TRBV12-3 or TRBV12-4 with TRBJ2-3, with 9 bases matching TRBD1. V lost 4 bases to trimming and J lost 4 bases; unmatched junction nucleotides: 6. The CDR3 is made up of 15 amino acids. The CDR3 DNA reads TGTGCCAGCAGTTGGGACAGGGATGGATCAGATACGCAGTATTTT. Translating gives CASSWDRDGSDTQYF.

V usage is TRBV6-1 and J usage is TRBJ2-3; unclear D gene. CDR1 and CDR2 (germline): MNHNS, SASEGT. V dropped 10 bases and J dropped 13 bases, with 24 bases sitting between them. The CDR3 has 13 residues. CDR3 protein: CAITSGYTDTKYF. The CDR3 region has the DNA TGTGCCATCACATCGGGCTACACAGATACAAAGTATTTT.

Turning to this clonotype: The conserved phenylalanine or tryptophan is not found at the CDR3 terminus, so this likely reflects a read error. The CDR3 spells CVSSKEAEQFY. The CDR3, as DNA: TGTGTCAGTAGTAAGGAGGCAGAGCAGTTCTAC. The gene calls are TRBV12-3 or TRBV12-4 and TRBJ2-1, with a weak D call TRBD2 (5 bases). The CDR3 contains 11 residues.

Of note for this clonotype: A read error may be the cause here, since a much bigger clone is one base away. The gene calls are TRBV11-2 and TRBJ2-1; D is perhaps TRBD2 (6 bases). Deletions cut 5 bases from V and 0 bases from J, with 23 bases between. In germline, CDR1 is SGHAT, CDR2 FQNNGV. The CDR3 extends over 19 amino acids. This CDR3 reads CASSPRGTGGSSSYNEQFF. The CDR3 coding sequence is TGTGCCAGCAGCCCTCGAGGGACTGGCGGCTCTAGCTCCTACAATGAGCAGTTCTTC.

As concerns this clonotype: A much larger clone differs from this one at a single base, so this may be a read error. The CDR3 end shows no conserved phenylalanine or tryptophan, and so a read error is likely. The V call is TRBV7-9, the J call TRBJ2-1; possible D gene TRBD2, 6 bases. The CDR3 extends over 13 amino acids. The germline V gene encodes CDR1 SEHNR and CDR2 FQNEAQ (reference sequence). Trimming shortened V by 5 bases and J by 7 bases, and 12 bases separated the two germline ends. Here the CDR3 reads CASSLQEGNEQFL. DNA of the CDR3: TGTGCCAGCAGCCTCCAGGAGGGGAATGAGCAGTTCTTA.